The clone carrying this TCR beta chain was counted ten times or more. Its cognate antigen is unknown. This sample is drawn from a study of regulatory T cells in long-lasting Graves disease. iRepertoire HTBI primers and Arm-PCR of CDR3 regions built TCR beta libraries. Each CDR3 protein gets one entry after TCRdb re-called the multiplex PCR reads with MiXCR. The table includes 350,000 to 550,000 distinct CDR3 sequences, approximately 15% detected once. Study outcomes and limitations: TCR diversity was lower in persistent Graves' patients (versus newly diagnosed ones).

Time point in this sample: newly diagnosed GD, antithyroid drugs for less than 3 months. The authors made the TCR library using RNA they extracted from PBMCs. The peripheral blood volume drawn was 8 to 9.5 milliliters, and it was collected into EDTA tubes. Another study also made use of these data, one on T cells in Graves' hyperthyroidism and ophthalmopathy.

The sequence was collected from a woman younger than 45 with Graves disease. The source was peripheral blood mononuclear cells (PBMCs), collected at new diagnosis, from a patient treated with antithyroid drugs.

Here the CDR3 DNA reads TGTGCCAGCAGCTTGGTAGTTAGTGATGAGCAGTTCTTC. As protein: CASSLVVSDEQFF. The genes are TRBV5-4 and TRBJ2-1; D is ambiguous. V lost 0 bases to trimming and J lost 8 bases, with 9 bases between them. The CDR3 contains 13 residues. The germline V gene encodes CDR1 SGHNT and CDR2 YYREEE (reference sequence).